Listed here are 6 T cell receptor beta chains from one sample, sequenced in a study of breast tumors, draining lymph nodes, adjacent tissues. In TCRdb, the multiplex PCR reads were re-called with MiXCR into one record per CDR3 protein. The repertoire includes 150,000 to 250,000 distinct CDR3 sequences, roughly 31% of them detected once, and 4.3% sits in the top ten. The lymph nodes were axillary draining lymph nodes from breast cancer patients. Input material: axillary lymph node tissue. The receptors were sampled from a female donor with breast cancer. Some clones in this sample may be carry-over from other donors' samples.

Points on this clonotype: It is likely a read error, because the conserved phenylalanine at the end of the CDR3 is missing. CDR3 coding DNA: TGTGCCAGCGCTCCCCGGACAGGGGCCTACGAGCAGTACCTC. Translating it yields CASAPRTGAYEQYL. This chain connects TRBV2 to TRBJ2-7; 9 nucleotides agree with TRBD1. CDR3 size: 14 residues. Germline trimming cut 8 bases from V and 2 bases from J; bases unmatched to any gene: 7. CDR1 is SNHLY, CDR2 FYNNEI, per germline.

This clonotype has at least ten counts. The chain uses TRBV2 and TRBJ2-2, with D unclear. The germline V gene encodes CDR1 SNHLY and CDR2 FYNNEI. V dropped 8 bases and J dropped 2 bases, with 12 bases sitting between them. CDR3 size: 14 residues. The CDR3 is CASGGDSNTGELFF. DNA of the CDR3: TGTGCCAGCGGCGGAGACTCCAACACCGGGGAGCTGTTTTTT.

Points on this clonotype: A much larger clone differs by one base, so this may be a read error. This chain uses TRBV20-1 with TRBJ1-5, with D unresolved. Germline V gene lookup returns CDR1 DFQATT and CDR2 SNEGSKA (reference sequence). The CDR3 is 14 residues long. Trimming pared 2 bases from V and 9 bases from J, leaving 17 bases between. The CDR3 DNA is TGCAGTGCTAGAAAAGGATTTCTGGGTCCGCCCCAGCATTTT. Encoded protein: CSARKGFLGPPQHF.

This clonotype was seen many times. The rearrangement uses TRBV27 and TRBJ1-6; 12 bases line up with TRBD1. The J segment lost 10 bases and the V segment lost 6 bases, leaving 4 bases of the junction unmatched. Looked up from germline, CDR1 is MNHEY and CDR2 is SMNVEV (reference sequence). The CDR3 loop spans 14 amino acids. CDR3 DNA: TGTGCCAGCAGCATCGGGACAGGGGGCTCACCCCTCCACTTT. As protein: CASSIGTGGSPLHF.

V gene TRBV7-2 combines with J gene TRBJ2-7; 7 positions match TRBD2. CDR1 is SGHTA, CDR2 FQGNSA, per germline. The CDR3 has 14 residues. J gave up 5 bases and V 6 bases, and 10 bases lay outside the gene matches. Here the CDR3 DNA reads TGTGCCAGCAGTTCGGTGGGAGGGCCCCACGAGCAGTACTTC. Its protein product is CASSSVGGPHEQYF.

The V call is TRBV7-8, the J call TRBJ1-5; D possibly corresponds to TRBD1 (6 bases). Germline lookup yields CDR1 SGHVS and CDR2 FQNEAQ. The CDR3 consists of 14 residues. V was cut by 5 bases and J by 6 bases, with 14 bases left in between. CDR3 nucleotide sequence: TGTGCCAGCAGCCCTACAGGGTTAGGTCAGCCCCAGCATTTT. Protein product: CASSPTGLGQPQHF.